This T cell receptor (beta chain) was captured in a study of CD8 T cells in Susac syndrome. TCR beta from blood CD8+ and CD4+ T cells was sequenced. Germline lookup yields CDR1 LGHNA and CDR2 YSLEER. V shed 0 bases, J shed 7 bases, and the junction held 9 bases outside the gene matches. This CDR3 is built from 16 residues. Remarks on this clonotype: Antigen unknown.

Study-wide findings and caveats: That the number of individuals in its TCR sequencing and HLA analysis was relatively small was acknowledged by the study.

A quantity of about 0.45 to 1 ug RNA underwent reverse transcription using random hexamers. TCR beta CDR3 was amplified by immunoSEQ covering 54 Vbeta and 13 Jbeta. TCRdb re-called the immunoSEQ multiplex PCR reads through MiXCR, storing one row per CDR3 protein. The sample contains around 120,000 distinct CDR3 sequences, approximately 93% of which appear only once. The sequence derives from a human donor with multiple sclerosis. The chain combines TRBV4-3 with TRBJ2-3; 8 bases agree with TRBD2. The sequencing sample was made of CD4+ T cells from PBMCs. In DNA, the CDR3 is TGCGCCAGCAGCCAAGATCACGCGGGGGGCCGCAATACGCAGTATTTT. The encoded protein is CASSQDHAGGRNTQYF.